The 9 T cell receptor beta chains below all came from one sample that was sequenced in a study of glioma-infiltrating T cells. The iRepertoire nested amplicon-rescue multiplex PCR amplified TCR alpha and beta CDR3s from RNA. TCRdb reprocessed the multiplex PCR reads via MiXCR and lists one record per CDR3 protein. The sample contains 160,000 or so distinct CDR3 sequences, roughly two fifths of which appear only once. Sequenced material: glioma tissue, nonneoplastic brain tissue, or PBMCs (not recorded which). Receptors originate from a human donor with low-grade glioma or glioblastoma, undergoing nonglioma brain surgery, or in good health (not recorded which).

Remarks on this clonotype: The junction shows a germline mismatch at one end, possibly a read error. The chain joins TRBV10-1 to TRBJ2-3; weak D call: TRBD2 (5 bases). Germline-derived CDR1 and CDR2 are WNHNN and SYGVQD (reference sequence). The CDR3 is 13 amino acids. The CDR3 DNA reads TGCGCCAGCAGTCAGTCGGGATGGGATACGCAGTATTTT. It encodes CASSQSGWDTQYF.

In the case of this clonotype: One end of the junction fails to match germline, which may point to a read error. The V gene is TRBV10-1, the J gene TRBJ1-1; 9 nucleotides line up with TRBD1. The CDR3 length is 13 residues. CDR1 and CDR2 (germline): WNHNN, SYGVQD (reference sequence). CDR3 DNA sequence: TGCGCCAGCAGTTGGACAGGGGACACTAAAGCTTTCTTT. It specifies CASSWTGDTKAFF.

V and J are TRBV28 and TRBJ2-7; possible D gene TRBD1, 5 bases. This CDR3 is 14 amino acids long. Germline V lookup: CDR1 MDHEN, CDR2 SYDVKM. V was cut by 6 bases and J by 3 bases, with 15 bases left in between. The CDR3 bases are TGTGCCAGCAGCCTACCGACAGTATTCTACGAGCAGTACTTC. Translation: CASSLPTVFYEQYF.

This clonotype was observed at least ten times. The V gene is TRBV7-2, the J gene TRBJ2-7; D is uncertain. The CDR3 covers 14 residues. The germline V gene has CDR1 SGHTA and CDR2 FQGNSA. V was trimmed by 5 bases and J by 3 bases, leaving 14 bases between them. The CDR3 protein is CASSPSASHYEQYF. CDR3 sequence (DNA): TGTGCCAGCAGCCCCTCTGCCAGTCACTACGAGCAGTACTTC.

On this clonotype itself: As the CDR3 is not closed by the conserved phenylalanine or tryptophan, this likely results from a read error. The chain recombines TRBV18 with TRBJ2-7; D unclear. The CDR3 is 12 residues long. Trimming took off 5 bases at V and 6 bases at J, with 11 bases between the two ends. Germline CDR1 and CDR2: KGHSH and LQKENI. The CDR3 bases are TGTGCCAGCTCATCTCGGTCGGGCGAGCAGTACATC. Translated: CASSSRSGEQYI.

As regards this clonotype: A much larger clone differs by one base, so this may be a read error. The CDR3, as DNA: TGTGCCAGCAGTTCCTGGGGCGGGACCTCCTACGATGAGCAGTTCTTC. It yields the protein CASSSWGGTSYDEQFF. The chain combines TRBV28 with TRBJ2-1, with a possible D match to TRBD2 (6 bases). The CDR3 extends over 16 amino acids. Germline values: CDR1 MDHEN, CDR2 SYDVKM.

This clonotype was detected ten times or more. The J gene is TRBJ2-1, the V gene TRBV12-3 or TRBV12-4; D might be TRBD2 (5 bases). V lost 0 bases and J lost 1, with 10 bases in between. This CDR3 has 16 amino acids. The DNA of the CDR3 is TGTGCCAGCAGTTTAGCGGTTGGGGAGTCCTACAATGAGCAGTTCTTC. Translating gives CASSLAVGESYNEQFF.

This clonotype was counted at least ten times. The chain employs TRBV6-1 and TRBJ1-1, with a possible D match to TRBD1 (5 bases). Germline V gives CDR1 MNHNS, CDR2 SASEGT. Trimming shortened V by 5 bases and J by 0 bases, and 7 bases separated the two germline ends. This CDR3 has 13 residues. The CDR3 coding sequence is TGTGCCAGCAGTTTCAGGGTGAACACTGAAGCTTTCTTT. It encodes CASSFRVNTEAFF.

The gene calls are TRBV4-1 and TRBJ2-1; the match to TRBD2 covers 7 bases. This CDR3 has 19 residues. With 3 bases clipped from V and 1 base from J, the junction kept 15 bases outside the gene matches. The germline V gene has CDR1 MGHRA and CDR2 YSYEKL. The CDR3 loop reads CASSQPGLSGERSYNEQFF. CDR3 nucleotides: TGCGCCAGCAGCCAGCCGGGACTATCGGGAGAGAGGTCCTACAATGAGCAGTTCTTC.